This T cell receptor (beta chain) was found in a study of long-term antiretroviral therapy in people with HIV. Findings and limits, study-wide: Post-treatment diversity went higher with ART but stayed below transplant donor controls. Regardless of time point, clones expanded before ART dominated the repertoire. No data were available on ART adherence, viral resistance or therapy changes.

Every donor had one or more pre-ART and two or more post-ART PBMC samples. V lost 2 bases and J lost 0; bases outside the gene matches: 4. Germline CDR1 and CDR2: SGHVS and FNYEAQ. This CDR3 is 17 amino acids long. About this clone itself: Its antigen remains unknown.

An immunoSEQ assay, version v3.0, was performed at survey level. The assay was immunoSEQ multiplex PCR, and TCRdb's table has in-frame clones only and misses some. This repertoire shows more than 25,000 clones, 87% found once; its top ten account for over 0.8%. The sequence was collected from a man aged 45-60 years with HIV. This sample comprised unsorted PBMCs, obtained 2 years after starting antiretroviral therapy. This rearrangement joins TRBV7-6 to TRBJ2-1, with 10 nucleotides matching TRBD2. The CDR3 sequence is CASSLNPSGGSYNEQFF. The CDR3, as DNA: TGTGCCAGCAGCTTAAACCCTAGCGGGGGCTCCTACAATGAGCAGTTCTTC. Full variable domain (rest looked up from reference TRBV7-6 and TRBJ2-1): GAGVSQSPRYKVTKRGQDVALRCDPISGHVSLYWYRQALGQGPEFLTYFNYEAQQDKSGLPNDRFSAERPEGSISTLTIQRTEQRDSAMYRCASSLNPSGGSYNEQFFGPGTRLTVL.